This passage covers 12 T cell receptor beta chains from one sample sequenced in a study of control samples from healthy donors and cancer patients (dated by TCRdb to 2018 to 2020). The protocol used for the library was the immunoSEQ multiplex PCR assay. Held by TCRdb, this immuneACCESS table contains in-frame sequences only and omits some clones. Under half of the omission traces to an unresolved V gene where checked; the cause of the rest is unknown. The sample table records roughly 150,000 clones; roughly 89% of these occur just once. In total, the top ten clones hold roughly 5% of the sample. The sample consisted of blood. Source of these receptors: a young man in good health.

CDR3 DNA sequence: TGTGCCACCAGTGATTTTATTGAGACAGGCACAGATACGCAGTATTTT. This codes for CATSDFIETGTDTQYF. The V gene is TRBV24-1, the J gene TRBJ2-3, with D tentatively TRBD1 (5 bases). The CDR3 is 16 residues long. The V and J ends lost 1 base and 1 base respectively, with 11 bases between them. Germline CDR1 and CDR2: KGHDR and SFDVKD.

The chain has TRBV7-2 and TRBJ2-5; 9 bases align to TRBD1. Germline V gene lookup returns CDR1 SGHTA and CDR2 FQGNSA. Germline trimming cut 2 bases from V and 4 bases from J; bases unmatched to any gene: 2. The CDR3 extends over 14 amino acids. In DNA, the CDR3 is TGTGCCAGCAGCTTAAACAGGGGGCCAGAGACCCAGTACTTC. Amino acid sequence: CASSLNRGPETQYF.

The genes are TRBV2 and TRBJ1-2, with 7 bases identical to TRBD1. The CDR3 loop spans 15 amino acids. CDR1 SNHLY and CDR2 FYNNEI come from the germline V gene. V lost 2 bases to trimming and J lost 4 bases; unmatched junction nucleotides: 7. The CDR3 is CASSEKGAGTYGYTF. The CDR3 bases are TGTGCCAGCAGTGAAAAGGGGGCTGGGACCTATGGCTACACCTTC.

The chain uses TRBV9 and TRBJ2-1; no reliable D call. Germline V gene data show CDR1 as SGDLS and CDR2 as YYNGEE. The V and J ends lost 4 bases and 5 bases respectively, with 7 bases between them. This CDR3 has 12 amino acids. CDR3 sequence: CASSSSDNEQFF. CDR3 sequence (DNA): TGTGCCAGCAGCTCAAGTGACAATGAGCAGTTCTTC.

J is TRBJ1-5 and V is TRBV24-1; D gene ambiguous. Trimming left V 6 bases short and J 4 bases short, with 12 bases between. This CDR3 has 14 amino acids. Germline values: CDR1 KGHDR, CDR2 SFDVKD. The CDR3 loop reads CATSKGRGNQPQHF. CDR3 nucleotide sequence: TGTGCCACCAGTAAGGGTAGAGGGAATCAGCCCCAGCATTTT.

This chain joins TRBV6-2 or TRBV6-3 and TRBJ2-1; maybe TRBD2 (6 bases). Germline loops: CDR1 MNHEY, CDR2 SVGEGT. The CDR3 is made up of 22 amino acids. V was trimmed by 6 bases and J by 0 bases, leaving 33 bases between them. The CDR3 sequence: CASSRPDSPLRVGGGSYNEQFF. The CDR3 DNA sequence: TGTGCCAGCAGCCGACCAGACTCCCCCCTGAGGGTGGGGGGAGGCTCCTACAATGAGCAGTTCTTC.

The rearrangement joins TRBV24-1 to TRBJ1-4; D gene unclear. The germline V and J ends were trimmed by 4 bases and 2 bases, with 7 bases remaining between them. This CDR3 has 14 residues. CDR1 and CDR2 from the germline V gene are KGHDR and SFDVKD. CDR3 coding DNA: TGTGCCACCAGTGAGTCAGCGACTAATGAAAAACTGTTTTTT. Its protein product is CATSESATNEKLFF.

The rearrangement joins TRBV28 to TRBJ2-1, with D possibly being TRBD2 (6 bases). The germline V gene encodes CDR1 MDHEN and CDR2 SYDVKM. This CDR3 contains 17 residues. V gave up 1 base and J gave up 0 bases, with 13 bases separating them. The CDR3, as DNA: TGTGCCAGCAGTTTATCCCGGACTAAATTCTCCTACAATGAGCAGTTCTTC. It specifies CASSLSRTKFSYNEQFF.

The chain carries TRBV9 and TRBJ2-1; possibly TRBD2 for D (6 bases). CDR3 length: 17 residues. The V gene lost 0 bases and the J gene lost 6 bases, with 19 bases spanning the gap. Germline values: CDR1 SGDLS, CDR2 YYNGEE. DNA for the CDR3: TGTGCCAGCAGCGTAGCTACGACGGGAGCCCTAGTCAATGAGCAGTTCTTC. It codes for CASSVATTGALVNEQFF.

The rearrangement joins TRBV5-1 to TRBJ2-2; no reliable D call. CDR3 size: 12 residues. Germline V gives CDR1 SGHRS, CDR2 YFSETQ. The V end lost 4 bases, the J end lost 7 bases, and 8 bases lay between the germline ends. In DNA form, the CDR3 reads TGCGCCAGCAGCCTAAGGAGCGGGGAGCTGTTTTTT. Translated: CASSLRSGELFF.

This sequence joins TRBV14 and TRBJ1-2; 8 bases are a match to TRBD1. The CDR3 is made up of 18 amino acids. CDR1 is SGHDN, CDR2 FVKESK, per germline. Losses at the gene ends were 1 base for V and 3 bases for J; bases not matched to a gene: 13. CDR3 DNA: TGTGCCAGCAGCCAAGGGTTCAGGGGGCGCCGATGGGACTATGGCTACACCTTC. It encodes CASSQGFRGRRWDYGYTF.

This clone was recorded once. V gene TRBV5-6 combines with J gene TRBJ2-7, with TRBD1 matching 9 bases. CDR3 length: 14 amino acids. Germline V gene sequence: CDR1 SGHDT, CDR2 YYEEEE. The V gene end was trimmed by 0 bases and the J gene end by 3 bases; junction bases not matched to a gene: 1. The CDR3 protein is CASSLGTGVYEQYF. CDR3 sequence (DNA): TGTGCCAGCAGCTTGGGGACAGGGGTCTACGAGCAGTACTTC.